This T cell receptor beta chain was observed in a study of response to subunit inactivated influenza vaccine. Study outcomes and limitations: Each seasonal influenza vaccination, the authors suggested, recruits few new T cells.

A few counts support this clonotype. Antigen specificity is unknown. TCRdb independently ran MiXCR on the RT-PCR reads; one entry per CDR3 protein. The sample consists of a few hundred thousand distinct CDR3 sequences, more than 7% of them appearing once. The receptor was derived from a man in his fifties or sixties who received an inactivated influenza vaccine. The sequences come from PBMCs from blood, collected less than 30 months after vaccination.

The CDR3 coding sequence is TGCAGTGCAACAGGATCTGGGGCCAACGTCCTGACTTTC. Protein sequence: CSATGSGANVLTF. The gene calls are TRBV20-1 and TRBJ2-6, with a tentative D call TRBD1 (5 bases). CDR1 and CDR2 from the germline V gene are DFQATT and SNEGSKA (reference sequence). The CDR3 has 13 amino acids. Deletions cut 6 bases from V and 1 base from J, with 7 bases between.